This T cell receptor (beta chain) was sequenced in a study of blood T cell repertoires in COVID-19. Turning to the study itself: Sample material is recorded as cDNA or gDNA derived from T cells, B-cell-depleted T cells, or PBMCs.

Germline CDR1 and CDR2: SGHAT and FQNNGV. V shed 1 base and J 4 bases; nucleotides not matched to a gene: 3. This CDR3 spans 15 amino acids. In the original workflow: Reference gene primers were amplified, and this amplification served to estimate nucleated cell counts. Sequenced by immunoSEQ multiplex PCR; TCRdb stores in-frame clones only, minus some. That table is the source of V, J and clone size, and D and trimming were worked out from the DNA. The table shows over 200,000 clones, with 85% to 90% occurring only once. Followed longitudinally, the Seattle patients had been enrolled during active infection.

The sequenced material came from peripheral blood. The source of this sequence is a man younger than 40 with COVID-19, enrolled during active disease. The V gene is TRBV11-2, the J gene TRBJ2-2; 7 bases map to TRBD1. The CDR3 is CASSLVAGGTGELFF. The CDR3 nucleotides read TGTGCCAGCAGCTTAGTTGCAGGGGGCACCGGGGAGCTGTTTTTT.